The source of this TCR beta chain is a study of T cells in Graves' hyperthyroidism and ophthalmopathy. This clonotype was observed many times. Amplification targeted TCR beta CDR3 regions from RNA transcripts. Primed by the HTBI set, a first-round RT-PCR was run on the TCR CDR3. Via MiXCR, TCRdb re-called the multiplex PCR reads, giving one row per CDR3 protein. The sample lists about 560,000 distinct CDR3 sequences, roughly 14% occurring once. Patients aged 18 to 65 had newly diagnosed hyperthyroidism that had lasted under 2 months. CDR1 and CDR2 from the germline V gene are SGHTA and FQGTGA. The V and J ends lost 1 base and 2 bases respectively, with 5 bases between them. The CDR3 covers 13 residues.

Input material: blood. The chain recombines TRBV7-3 with TRBJ2-5, with D unclear. This TCR derives from a woman in her twenties or thirties with Graves' hyperthyroidism. The CDR3 reads CASSLRPQETQYF. DNA for the CDR3: TGTGCCAGCAGCTTAAGACCACAAGAGACCCAGTACTTC.